These 28 T cell receptor beta chains were all obtained from the same sample, sequenced in a study of blood T cell repertoires in COVID-19. Sequencing used immunoSEQ multiplex PCR; TCRdb keeps in-frame clones, though not all of them. The sample contains approximately 160,000 clones, over 75% of which appear only once. Sequencing input: PBMCs or T cells enriched from blood (not recorded which). These TCRs come from a woman in her forties or fifties who had recovered from COVID-19.

This chain links TRBV5-1 with TRBJ2-7; 7 bases are a match to TRBD1. J gave up 2 bases and V 6 bases, and 8 bases lay outside the gene matches. The CDR3 has 14 residues. Germline V gene sequence: CDR1 SGHRS, CDR2 YFSETQ. DNA for the CDR3: TGCGCCAGCAATGGACAGGATCCTACCTACGAGCAGTACTTC. Translation gives CASNGQDPTYEQYF.

The V gene is TRBV14, the J gene TRBJ2-7; D call uncertain. This CDR3 has 13 amino acids. Germline-derived CDR1 and CDR2 are SGHDN and FVKESK. Trimming stripped 4 bases from V and 1 base from J, with 8 bases between. The CDR3 loop is CASSRTVSYEQYF. The CDR3 DNA follows: TGTGCCAGCAGCCGTACGGTTTCCTACGAGCAGTACTTC.

The rearrangement joins TRBV6-1 to TRBJ1-6, with TRBD1 as a possible D gene (5 bases). This CDR3 has 13 amino acids. V gave up 3 bases and J gave up 8 bases, with 8 bases separating them. Germline lookup yields CDR1 MNHNS and CDR2 SASEGT. Here the CDR3 DNA reads TGTGCCAGCAGTGACAGGGTTGATTCACCCCTCCACTTT. This codes for CASSDRVDSPLHF.

This chain uses TRBV3-1 (or the pseudogene TRBV3-2) with TRBJ1-2; 9 bases align to TRBD1. Germline values: CDR1 LGHDT, CDR2 YNNKEL (reference sequence). Trimming removed 3 bases from V and 8 bases from J; junction bases left unmatched: 13. The CDR3 has 16 amino acids. CDR3: CASSHRGTGTRRGYTF. CDR3 in DNA: TGTGCCAGCAGCCATCGGGGGACAGGGACCCGTCGCGGCTACACCTTC.

The V and J genes are TRBV5-6 and TRBJ2-7; 7 bases are a match to TRBD1. Germline loops: CDR1 SGHDT, CDR2 YYEEEE. This CDR3 comprises 15 residues. The ends lost 2 bases at V and 0 bases at J; junction bases unmatched: 5. The CDR3 DNA follows: TGTGCCAGCAGCTTATTGACAGGGAGCTCCTACGAGCAGTACTTC. As protein: CASSLLTGSSYEQYF.

The chain carries TRBV9 and TRBJ2-5, with D unclear. The CDR3 totals 14 residues. Germline CDR1 SGDLS, CDR2 YYNGEE. The germline V and J ends were trimmed by 0 bases and 5 bases, with 11 bases remaining between them. The CDR3 spells CASSVGGPQETQYF. In DNA form, the CDR3 reads TGTGCCAGCAGCGTAGGCGGCCCCCAGGAGACCCAGTACTTC.

This clone was counted a single time. The chain links TRBV5-4 to TRBJ1-4, with D possibly being TRBD1 (5 bases). In germline, CDR1 is SGHNT, CDR2 YYREEE (reference sequence). The CDR3 is 14 residues long. V gave up 4 bases and J gave up 0 bases, with 7 bases separating them. The CDR3: CASSRGSTNEKLFF. CDR3 DNA: TGTGCCAGCAGCCGGGGGTCAACTAATGAAAAACTGTTTTTT.

V is TRBV30 and J is TRBJ1-1; no clear D. Deletions cut 4 bases from V and 4 bases from J, with 16 bases between. The CDR3 is made up of 14 amino acids. Germline V lookup: CDR1 GTSNPN, CDR2 SVGIG (reference sequence). As DNA, the CDR3 is TGTGCCTGGATTCCGCGGGTTCGGGGCACTGAAGCTTTCTTT. Translation: CAWIPRVRGTEAFF.

V and J are TRBV6-5 and TRBJ2-3; D unresolved. The CDR3 extends over 15 amino acids. The V gene's germline CDR1 is MNHEY and CDR2 SVGAGI. The V gene lost 5 bases and the J gene lost 0 bases, with 12 bases spanning the gap. CDR3 sequence (DNA): TGTGCCAGCAGTCCCTGGTCGGGTAGCACAGATACGCAGTATTTT. Translating it yields CASSPWSGSTDTQYF.

V gene TRBV29-1 combines with J gene TRBJ2-1; 7 bases match TRBD2. J gave up 4 bases and V 2 bases, and 5 bases lay outside the gene matches. The germline V gene has CDR1 SQVTM and CDR2 ANQGSEA. The CDR3 is made up of 14 amino acids. Here the CDR3 DNA reads TGCAGCGTTGAAACAGCGGGGATATACAATGAGCAGTTCTTC. This codes for CSVETAGIYNEQFF.

This sequence joins TRBV5-1 and TRBJ1-1; 9 bases are a match to TRBD1. CDR3 size: 17 residues. CDR1 is SGHRS, CDR2 YFSETQ, per germline. Germline trimming cut 4 bases from V and 0 bases from J; bases unmatched to any gene: 10. The CDR3 spells CASSRGQGNIMNTEAFF. The CDR3 DNA reads TGCGCCAGCAGCCGCGGACAGGGGAATATTATGAACACTGAAGCTTTCTTT.

The rearrangement joins TRBV5-6 to TRBJ1-6; no firm D call. The length of the CDR3 is 15 residues. V lost 0 bases and J 3 bases, leaving 7 bases between the germline ends. From germline, CDR1 is SGHDT and CDR2 YYEEEE. The CDR3 nucleotides read TGTGCCAGCAGCTTGGGGACTTTCTATAATTCACCCCTCCACTTT. Amino acid sequence: CASSLGTFYNSPLHF. The entire variable domain, with the rest obtained from reference TRBV5-6 and TRBJ1-6, is as follows: DAGVTQSPTHLIKTRGQQVTLRCSPKSGHDTVSWYQQALGQGPQFIFQYYEEEERQRGNFPDRFSGHQFPNYSSELNVNALLLGDSALYLCASSLGTFYNSPLHFGNGTRLTVT.

J is TRBJ2-1 and V is TRBV5-3; TRBD2 aligns across 12 bases. TRBV5-3 is treated as an ORF (open reading frame) with a function not yet certain. The CDR3 runs to 18 residues. Trimming took 0 bases from V and 2 from J; bases not matched to a gene: 6. CDR3 region: CARSLETSGSCPYNEQFF. The CDR3 DNA reads as TGTGCCAGAAGCTTGGAGACTAGCGGGAGTTGCCCCTACAATGAGCAGTTCTTC.

The rearrangement links TRBV30 to TRBJ1-5, with D perhaps matching TRBD1 (5 bases). The CDR3 spans 15 residues. The germline V gene has CDR1 GTSNPN and CDR2 SVGIG (reference sequence). The V and J ends lost 0 bases and 4 bases respectively, with 13 bases between them. The DNA of the CDR3 is TGTGCCTGGAGTGTTTCTGGGGCGACGAATCAGCCCCAGCATTTT. It encodes CAWSVSGATNQPQHF.

The V gene is TRBV19, the J gene TRBJ1-1, with a possible D match to TRBD1 (6 bases). The CDR3 spans 12 residues. Per germline, CDR1 LNHDA and CDR2 SQIVND (reference sequence). V lost 3 bases to trimming and J lost 11 bases, with 13 bases between them. The CDR3 sequence: CASSITGKGAFF. In DNA, the CDR3 is TGTGCCAGTAGTATCACAGGGAAGGGGGCTTTCTTT.

The V and J genes are TRBV28 and TRBJ1-5; D is perhaps TRBD1 (5 bases). Looked up from germline, CDR1 is MDHEN and CDR2 is SYDVKM. V lost 5 bases and J 3 bases, leaving 14 bases between the germline ends. This CDR3 has 15 residues. The CDR3 DNA sequence: TGTGCCAGCAGTCGAGCTCAGGGTAACAATCAGCCCCAGCATTTT. Amino acid sequence: CASSRAQGNNQPQHF. The full variable domain, its missing parts supplied by reference TRBV28 and TRBJ1-5, is DVKVTQSSRYLVKRTGEKVFLECVQDMDHENMFWYRQDPGLGLRLIYFSYDVKMKEKGDIPEGYSVSREKKERFSLILESASTNQTSMYLCASSRAQGNNQPQHFGDGTRLSIL.

The chain has TRBV6-5 and TRBJ2-5; 7 bases map to TRBD2. This CDR3 is 14 amino acids long. CDR1 is MNHEY, CDR2 SVGAGI, per germline. Unmatched junction bases numbered 7, after V lost 6 bases and J lost 3 bases. The CDR3 DNA reads TGTGCCAGCAGGATCCGGGACTACGAAGAGACCCAGTACTTC. It specifies CASRIRDYEETQYF.

The rearrangement uses TRBV19 and TRBJ1-4; no clear D gene. The CDR3 spans 16 residues. CDR1 is LNHDA and CDR2 is SQIVND in the germline V gene (reference sequence). V lost 4 bases and J 7 bases, leaving 19 bases between the germline ends. This CDR3 reads CASSTRTLSPREKLFF. The DNA for the CDR3 is TGTGCCAGTAGTACCCGGACTTTATCACCACGTGAAAAACTGTTTTTT.

The V and J genes are TRBV2 and TRBJ2-7; TRBD1 matches 8 bases. CDR3 length equals 14 residues. Germline assignment: CDR1 SNHLY and CDR2 FYNNEI. The J segment lost 3 bases and the V segment lost 7 bases, leaving 8 bases of the junction unmatched. CDR3 in DNA: TGTGCCAGCACCGTACAGGGGGTTGTCTACGAGCAGTACTTC. Its translation is CASTVQGVVYEQYF.

CDR3 loop: CASSSSLAGVNIRYEQYF. In DNA form, the CDR3 reads TGTGCCAGCAGCTCTTCATTAGCGGGAGTAAATATACGGTACGAGCAGTACTTC. The chain uses TRBV7-8 and TRBJ2-7; the match to TRBD2 covers 9 bases. Germline lookup yields CDR1 SGHVS and CDR2 FQNEAQ. CDR3 length: 18 residues. The junction had 17 bases not matched to a gene; V was cut back by 4 bases and J by 4 bases.

The gene calls are TRBV5-4 and TRBJ2-5; D is unresolved. The CDR3 runs 14 residues. V shed 2 bases and J shed 2 bases, with 10 bases lying between them. Per the germline V gene, CDR1 is SGHNT and CDR2 is YYREEE (reference sequence). The DNA for the CDR3 is TGTGCCAGCAGCTTAGGTACCGGGCAAGAGACCCAGTACTTC. Protein: CASSLGTGQETQYF.

V and J are TRBV28 and TRBJ2-7; D possibly corresponds to TRBD1 (6 bases). The germline CDR1 and CDR2 sequences are MDHEN and SYDVKM. CDR3 length: 18 residues. The V end lost 2 bases, the J end lost 2 bases, and 22 bases lay between the germline ends. The CDR3 sequence is CASSLGPPLVGAAYEQYF. The DNA for the CDR3 is TGTGCCAGCAGTTTAGGTCCCCCTTTGGTGGGGGCAGCCTACGAGCAGTACTTC.

V gene TRBV24-1 combines with J gene TRBJ2-3, with 9 bases aligning to TRBD1. With V trimmed by 8 bases and J by 7 bases, 9 bases remained unmatched. This CDR3 region has 14 residues. The V gene's germline CDR1 is KGHDR and CDR2 SFDVKD. The CDR3 reads CATKPGQGDHTQYF. CDR3 nucleotide sequence: TGTGCCACCAAACCGGGACAGGGCGATCATACGCAGTATTTT.

The chain uses TRBV7-8 and TRBJ1-1; D is unresolved. The CDR3 runs to 15 residues. Per germline, CDR1 SGHVS and CDR2 FQNEAQ. Trimming took off 1 base at V and 1 base at J, with 10 bases between the two ends. The CDR3 DNA is TGTGCCAGCAGCTTAGTCGGCAGGCAGAACACTGAAGCTTTCTTT. It specifies CASSLVGRQNTEAFF.

This clone was recorded only once. V usage is TRBV18 and J usage is TRBJ2-7; 11 nucleotides match TRBD1. Germline V gene data show CDR1 as KGHSH and CDR2 as LQKENI. The CDR3 is 15 amino acids. J lost 5 bases, V lost 6 bases, and 9 bases had no gene match. The CDR3 DNA reads as TGTGCCAGCTCGCAGGGACAGGGGGACGGCAACGAGCAGTACTTC. Amino acid sequence: CASSQGQGDGNEQYF.

This chain connects TRBV30 to TRBJ2-1; TRBD2 is a possible D gene (7 bases). CDR1 and CDR2 (germline): GTSNPN, SVGIG (reference sequence). CDR3 length: 14 amino acids. V lost 2 bases and J 3 bases, leaving 11 bases between the germline ends. The chain's CDR3 is CAWSREGVYNEQFF. CDR3 bases: TGTGCCTGGAGTAGGGAGGGGGTCTACAATGAGCAGTTCTTC.

This chain joins TRBV28 and TRBJ2-2; 10 nucleotides match TRBD2. This CDR3 has 15 residues. Germline V gives CDR1 MDHEN, CDR2 SYDVKM. V trimming: 6 bases; J trimming: 3 bases; junction bases outside the gene matches: 4. The CDR3 region is CASRQAGGYTGELFF. CDR3 sequence (DNA): TGTGCCAGCAGGCAAGCGGGAGGGTACACCGGGGAGCTGTTTTTT.

V usage is TRBV2 and J usage is TRBJ1-5; 9 positions match TRBD1. This CDR3 is 14 amino acids long. V lost 7 bases, J lost 5 bases, and 6 bases stayed unmatched. CDR1 SNHLY and CDR2 FYNNEI come from the germline V gene. As DNA, the CDR3 is TGTGCCAGCAACCCGGACAGGGGACATCAGCCCCAGCATTTT. Its translation is CASNPDRGHQPQHF.